These 30 T cell receptor beta chains were sequenced from one sample in a study of blood T cell repertoires in COVID-19. Here immunoSEQ multiplex PCR was the method, and the copy in TCRdb shows in-frame clones only, minus some. This table has under 350,000 clones, about nine tenths appearing once. The specimen sequenced was PBMCs or T cells enriched from blood (not recorded which). The receptors shown here come from a woman under 30 who had recovered from COVID-19.

V usage is TRBV2 and J usage is TRBJ2-1, with TRBD2 matching over 8 bases. The ends lost 5 bases at V and 2 bases at J; junction bases unmatched: 20. The CDR3 covers 20 residues. Germline CDR1 and CDR2: SNHLY and FYNNEI. The DNA of the CDR3 is TGTGCCAGCAGTCTACCAGATCAATACCCGGGACTAGGGCCCTACAATGAGCAGTTCTTC. This translates into CASSLPDQYPGLGPYNEQFF.

The genes are TRBV5-1 and TRBJ1-3; D gene unclear. Between the trimmed V and J ends, which lost 0 bases and 1 base, there was a span of 8 bases. This CDR3 comprises 15 residues. Per germline, CDR1 SGHRS and CDR2 YFSETQ. CDR3 in amino acids: CASSLDRVSGNTIYF. The CDR3 DNA follows: TGCGCCAGCAGCTTGGATCGGGTTTCTGGAAACACCATATATTTT.

This sequence joins TRBV6-6 and TRBJ2-7; D is possibly TRBD2 (6 bases). Germline V gene lookup returns CDR1 MNHNY and CDR2 SVGAGI (reference sequence). V lost 0 bases, J lost 5 bases, and 14 bases lay in between. CDR3 size: 15 residues. The CDR3 region has the DNA TGTGCCAGCAGTTACTCGACGGGGGACCTGAACGAGCAGTACTTC. Amino acid sequence: CASSYSTGDLNEQYF.

This sequence joins TRBV28 and TRBJ1-5, with D possibly TRBD1 on 6 matching bases. V was trimmed by 7 bases and J by 5 bases, leaving 15 bases between them. CDR3 length: 14 residues. The V gene's germline CDR1 is MDHEN and CDR2 SYDVKM. Here the CDR3 reads CASTSQGSYQPQHF. The CDR3 coding sequence is TGTGCCAGCACCTCGCAGGGGTCTTATCAGCCCCAGCATTTT.

The V and J genes are TRBV12-3 or TRBV12-4 and TRBJ1-5, with a possible D match to TRBD1 (6 bases). Trimming took 7 bases from V and 3 from J, leaving 10 bases between them. The CDR3 is 13 residues long. This CDR3 is CASKVGANQPQHF. The CDR3 DNA reads TGTGCCAGCAAGGTGGGGGCCAATCAGCCCCAGCATTTT.

This clone turned up a few times. CDR3 loop: CASSHNRETHGYTF. The CDR3 nucleotides are TGCGCCAGCAGCCACAACAGGGAGACTCATGGCTACACCTTC. This rearrangement joins TRBV4-3 to TRBJ1-2; possible D gene TRBD1, 6 bases. CDR3 length: 14 residues. Germline values: CDR1 LGHNA, CDR2 YSLEER. Trimming cost V 3 bases and J 6 bases, with 14 bases left between them.

The chain carries TRBV7-3 and TRBJ2-3; TRBD2 is a possible D gene (5 bases). The germline V gene encodes CDR1 SGHTA and CDR2 FQGTGA. The germline V and J ends were trimmed by 5 bases and 8 bases, with 14 bases remaining between them. The CDR3 has 13 amino acids. The CDR3 DNA reads TGTGCCAGCAGCCCGGGGAGCCTTGCTACGCAGTATTTT. It codes for CASSPGSLATQYF.

The chain links TRBV5-1 to TRBJ1-5, with 8 positions matching TRBD1. The CDR3 is 13 residues long. In germline, CDR1 is SGHRS, CDR2 YFSETQ. The V segment lost 0 bases and the J segment 12 bases; nucleotides outside the gene matches: 5. CDR3 in amino acids: CASSLAPGQGQHF. In nucleotides, the CDR3 is TGCGCCAGCAGCTTGGCCCCAGGACAGGGCCAGCATTTT.

This chain joins TRBV6-1 and TRBJ2-1; a possible D gene is TRBD1 (6 bases). The V and J ends lost 2 bases and 9 bases respectively, with 17 bases between them. The germline CDR1 and CDR2 sequences are MNHNS and SASEGT. The CDR3 runs 15 residues. Written as DNA, the CDR3 is TGTGCCAGCAGTGAATTCAGGGGAGTCCGGGGTGAGCAGTTCTTC. Translated: CASSEFRGVRGEQFF.

V gene TRBV15 combines with J gene TRBJ2-1, with a possible D match to TRBD2 (7 bases). The V end lost 1 base, the J end lost 6 bases, and 13 bases lay between the germline ends. There are 15 residues in the CDR3. From germline, CDR1 is LNHNV and CDR2 YYDKDF (reference sequence). CDR3 DNA sequence: TGTGCCACCAGCAGAGTCCGGGGGGCGCTCAATGAGCAGTTCTTC. It is translated as CATSRVRGALNEQFF.

This clone came up a few times. The J gene is TRBJ1-3, the V gene TRBV12-3 or TRBV12-4; D gene ambiguous. V was pared by 3 bases and J by 7 bases, with 4 bases between. The CDR3 loop spans 11 amino acids. DNA for the CDR3: TGTGCCAGCAGTTTTAGTAACACCATATATTTT. As protein: CASSFSNTIYF.

The rearrangement joins TRBV30 to TRBJ2-1, with 11 bases identical to TRBD2. CDR1 is GTSNPN, CDR2 SVGIG, per germline (reference sequence). V trimming: 8 bases; J trimming: 0 bases; junction bases outside the gene matches: 12. The CDR3 consists of 17 residues. The CDR3 spells CAARGTSGRSSYNEQFF. CDR3 nucleotide sequence: TGTGCCGCCCGAGGGACTAGCGGACGGAGCTCCTACAATGAGCAGTTCTTC.

This clone has more than one count but fewer than ten. The chain has TRBV10-3 and TRBJ2-3, with 7 positions matching TRBD1. The CDR3 covers 17 residues. Germline-derived CDR1 and CDR2 are ENHRY and SYGVKD. The V gene end was trimmed by 2 bases and the J gene end by 3 bases; junction bases not matched to a gene: 11. The CDR3 reads CAISEGGSGQNTDTQYF. CDR3 coding DNA: TGTGCCATCAGTGAGGGCGGATCGGGACAGAATACAGATACGCAGTATTTT.

The V call is TRBV5-1, the J call TRBJ2-2; TRBD1 is a possible D gene (5 bases). This CDR3 is built from 13 residues. The V end was cut by 4 bases, the J end by 1 base, with 5 bases between. Germline-derived CDR1 and CDR2 are SGHRS and YFSETQ. The CDR3 DNA reads TGCGCCAGCAGCACAGGGAACACCGGGGAGCTGTTTTTT. It codes for CASSTGNTGELFF. Drawing the rest from reference TRBV5-1 and TRBJ2-2, the complete variable domain is KAGVTQTPRYLIKTRGQQVTLSCSPISGHRSVSWYQQTPGQGLQFLFEYFSETQRNKGNFPGRFSGRQFSNSRSEMNVSTLELGDSALYLCASSTGNTGELFFGEGSRLTVL.

CDR3 in amino acids: CASSQTGETQETQYF. CDR3 sequence (DNA): TGTGCCAGCAGTCAGACAGGAGAAACTCAAGAGACCCAGTACTTC. The rearrangement uses TRBV28 and TRBJ2-5; D perhaps matches TRBD1 (6 bases). This CDR3 contains 15 residues. Looked up from germline, CDR1 is MDHEN and CDR2 is SYDVKM. V shed 5 bases and J shed 2 bases, with 15 bases lying between them.

DNA of the CDR3: TGTGCCAGTAGTATGGGACAGGGGGCTGTGGAGACCCAGTACTTC. This encodes CASSMGQGAVETQYF. The genes are TRBV19 and TRBJ2-5; the match to TRBD1 covers 12 bases. This CDR3 region has 15 residues. Germline loops: CDR1 LNHDA, CDR2 SQIVND (reference sequence). The V segment lost 3 bases and the J segment 5 bases; nucleotides outside the gene matches: 4.

A single count supports this clone. This chain uses TRBV2 with TRBJ1-1, with 9 bases identical to TRBD1. Germline assignment: CDR1 SNHLY and CDR2 FYNNEI. This CDR3 has 15 residues. V lost 3 bases to trimming and J lost 4 bases; unmatched junction nucleotides: 6. Written as DNA, the CDR3 is TGTGCCAGCAGTGATTGGGACAGGGAGGCCACTGAAGCTTTCTTT. Translated, it gives CASSDWDREATEAFF.

The genes are TRBV2 and TRBJ1-5; 10 bases align to TRBD1. CDR1 is SNHLY and CDR2 is FYNNEI in the germline V gene. CDR3 length: 14 residues. The junction had 0 bases not matched to a gene; V was cut back by 4 bases and J by 3 bases. The CDR3 protein is CASSGQGANQPQHF. DNA for the CDR3: TGTGCCAGCAGTGGACAGGGGGCCAATCAGCCCCAGCATTTT. Complete variable domain (other parts from reference TRBV2 and TRBJ1-5): EPEVTQTPSHQVTQMGQEVILRCVPISNHLYFYWYRQILGQKVEFLVSFYNNEISEKSEIFDDQFSVERPDGSNFTLKIRSTKLEDSAMYFCASSGQGANQPQHFGDGTRLSIL.

This chain joins TRBV7-2 and TRBJ2-5, with TRBD2 identical over 8 bases. This CDR3 is built from 14 residues. V lost 0 bases to trimming and J lost 7 bases; unmatched junction nucleotides: 4. The germline V gene encodes CDR1 SGHTA and CDR2 FQGNSA. CDR3 residues: CASSLAGRDGTQYF. In DNA form, the CDR3 reads TGTGCCAGCAGCTTAGCCGGGAGGGATGGGACCCAGTACTTC.

This clone has a handful of counts. CDR3 nucleotides: TGTGCCAGCGTACAGGTTCCGCTGGGCTACACCTTC. Translating it yields CASVQVPLGYTF. The gene calls are TRBV5-8 and TRBJ1-2, with D possibly matching TRBD1 (5 bases). Germline V gives CDR1 SGHTS, CDR2 YDEGEE. The CDR3 runs 12 residues. V was trimmed by 7 bases and J by 8 bases, leaving 15 bases between them.

The chain is built from TRBV13 and TRBJ2-2, with 7 bases identical to TRBD1. CDR1 and CDR2 (germline): PRHDT, FYEKMQ (reference sequence). The CDR3 has 17 amino acids. Trimming took 5 bases from V and 0 from J; bases not matched to a gene: 9. This CDR3 is CASSPYTGQPNTGELFF. CDR3 nucleotide sequence: TGTGCCAGCAGCCCTTATACGGGACAGCCGAACACCGGGGAGCTGTTTTTT.

This chain connects TRBV5-5 to TRBJ2-7, with D possibly being TRBD2 (6 bases). There are 14 residues in the CDR3. Trimming shortened V by 6 bases and J by 3 bases, and 16 bases separated the two germline ends. CDR1 is SGHKS and CDR2 is YYEKEE in the germline V gene (reference sequence). Written as DNA, the CDR3 is TGTGCCAGCACCTCCCAGAGGGGAGGCTACGAGCAGTACTTC. Its protein is CASTSQRGGYEQYF.

The V call is TRBV30, the J call TRBJ1-3; possibly TRBD1 for D (5 bases). Trimming cost V 2 bases and J 0 bases, with 8 bases left between them. The CDR3 extends over 14 amino acids. CDR1 is GTSNPN, CDR2 SVGIG, per germline (reference sequence). The CDR3 region is CAWSLTGSGNTIYF. Written as DNA, the CDR3 is TGTGCCTGGAGTTTAACAGGCTCTGGAAACACCATATATTTT.

V is TRBV9 and J is TRBJ2-1, with 7 bases fitting TRBD2. Unmatched junction bases numbered 6, after V lost 6 bases and J lost 3 bases. The CDR3 loop spans 14 amino acids. CDR1 SGDLS and CDR2 YYNGEE come from the germline V gene. DNA for the CDR3: TGTGCCAGCAACCCCGGGACTATCTACAATGAGCAGTTCTTC. Protein: CASNPGTIYNEQFF.

The chain joins TRBV6-4 to TRBJ1-2, with no clear D. The V gene lost 2 bases and the J gene lost 2 bases, with 9 bases spanning the gap. This CDR3 spans 14 amino acids. The germline CDR1 and CDR2 sequences are MRHNA and SNTAGT. For the CDR3, the DNA is TGTGCCAGCAGTGACGGTCGGAGGAACTATGGCTACACCTTC. This sequence encodes CASSDGRRNYGYTF.

This chain connects TRBV19 to TRBJ1-4, with TRBD1 as a possible D gene (5 bases). V lost 3 bases to trimming and J lost 10 bases, with 15 bases between them. Germline CDR1 and CDR2: LNHDA and SQIVND (reference sequence). The CDR3 has 14 amino acids. CDR3 sequence (DNA): TGTGCCAGTAGTATGTGGCAGGGAAATCGAAAACTGTTTTTT. It yields the protein CASSMWQGNRKLFF.

This rearrangement joins TRBV4-1 to TRBJ1-3, with TRBD1 as a possible D gene (6 bases). V dropped 1 base and J dropped 6 bases, with 10 bases sitting between them. The germline V gene encodes CDR1 MGHRA and CDR2 YSYEKL. The CDR3 runs to 14 residues. The CDR3 here is CASSQGTGTNTIYF. For the CDR3, the DNA is TGCGCCAGCAGCCAAGGAACAGGGACAAACACCATATATTTT.

V gene TRBV18 combines with J gene TRBJ2-7; 7 positions agree with TRBD2. Germline CDR1 reads KGHSH; CDR2 reads LQKENI. Trimming removed 2 bases from V and 2 bases from J; junction bases left unmatched: 6. CDR3 length equals 15 residues. DNA for the CDR3: TGTGCCAGCTCACCAAAGCGGGGTTTCGCCTACGAGCAGTACTTC. It translates to CASSPKRGFAYEQYF.

This sequence joins TRBV28 and TRBJ1-2, with 11 positions matching TRBD1. Germline loops: CDR1 MDHEN, CDR2 SYDVKM. The CDR3 runs 13 residues. V gave up 6 bases and J gave up 5 bases; unmatched junction bases: 2. In DNA, the CDR3 is TGTGCCAGCAGAGGGGACAGGGGGTATGGCTACACCTTC. Residues: CASRGDRGYGYTF.

This sequence joins TRBV6-5 and TRBJ2-7, with 9 nucleotides matching TRBD1. CDR3 size: 14 residues. CDR1 is MNHEY and CDR2 is SVGAGI in the germline V gene. V gave up 8 bases and J gave up 6 bases; unmatched junction bases: 11. The CDR3 sequence is CASARGGQGFEQYF. The CDR3 DNA reads as TGTGCCAGCGCAAGGGGGGGACAGGGTTTCGAGCAGTACTTC.